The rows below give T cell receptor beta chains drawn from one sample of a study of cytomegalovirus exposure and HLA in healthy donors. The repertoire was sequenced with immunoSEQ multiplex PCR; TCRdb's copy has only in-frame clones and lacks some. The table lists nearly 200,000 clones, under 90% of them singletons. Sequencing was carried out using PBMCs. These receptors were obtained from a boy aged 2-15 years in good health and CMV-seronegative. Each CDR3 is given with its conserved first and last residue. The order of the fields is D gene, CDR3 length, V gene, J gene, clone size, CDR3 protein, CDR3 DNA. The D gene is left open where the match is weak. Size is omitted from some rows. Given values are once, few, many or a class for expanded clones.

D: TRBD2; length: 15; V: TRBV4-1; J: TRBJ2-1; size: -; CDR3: CASSAGGSKYNEQFF; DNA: TGCGCCAGCAGCGCGGGGGGGAGTAAGTACAATGAGCAGTTCTTC
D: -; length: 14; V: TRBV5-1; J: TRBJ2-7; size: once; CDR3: CASSLGAGAYEQYF; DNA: TGCGCCAGCAGCTTGGGGGCAGGGGCCTACGAGCAGTACTTC
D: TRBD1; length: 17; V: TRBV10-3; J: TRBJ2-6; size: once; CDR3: CATLYRDSRSGANVLTF; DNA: TGTGCCACTTTATACCGGGACAGTCGCTCTGGGGCCAACGTCCTGACTTTC
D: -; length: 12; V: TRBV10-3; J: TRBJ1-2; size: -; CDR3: CAIPRGDYGYTF; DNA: TGTGCCATCCCTCGGGGGGACTATGGCTACACCTTC
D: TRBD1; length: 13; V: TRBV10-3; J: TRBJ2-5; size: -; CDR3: CAIKGTGEETQYF; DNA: TGTGCCATCAAAGGGACAGGGGAAGAGACCCAGTACTTC
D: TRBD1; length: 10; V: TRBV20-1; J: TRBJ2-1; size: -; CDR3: CSAIDRGQFF; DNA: TGCAGTGCTATAGACAGGGGACAGTTCTTC
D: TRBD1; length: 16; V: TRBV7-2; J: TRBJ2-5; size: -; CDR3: CASSLEFHRGQKTQYF; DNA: TGTGCCAGCAGCTTAGAATTTCACAGGGGGCAAAAGACCCAGTACTTC
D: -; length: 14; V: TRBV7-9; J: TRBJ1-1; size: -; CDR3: CASSGGFRGPEAFF; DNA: TGTGCCAGCAGCGGTGGGTTTAGAGGTCCTGAAGCTTTCTTT
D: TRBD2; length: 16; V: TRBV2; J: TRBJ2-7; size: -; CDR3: CASSPFSSGGLYEQYF; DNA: TGTGCCAGCAGCCCTTTTTCTAGCGGGGGACTCTACGAGCAGTACTTC
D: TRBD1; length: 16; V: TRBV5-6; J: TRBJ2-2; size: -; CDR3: CASSRFGQGKPGELFF; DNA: TGTGCCAGCAGCCGCTTCGGACAGGGGAAACCCGGGGAGCTGTTTTTT
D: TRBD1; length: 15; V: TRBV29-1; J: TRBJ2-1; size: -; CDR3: CSVGQGPSSYNEQFF; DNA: TGCAGCGTTGGACAGGGACCCAGCTCCTACAATGAGCAGTTCTTC
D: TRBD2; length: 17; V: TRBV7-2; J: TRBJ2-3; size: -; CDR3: CASSGNGTSGRTDTQYF; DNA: TGTGCCAGCAGCGGCAACGGGACTAGCGGCCGCACAGATACGCAGTATTTT
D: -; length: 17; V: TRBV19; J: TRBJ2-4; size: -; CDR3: CASSKLVGGETKNIQYF; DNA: TGTGCCAGTAGTAAGCTAGTTGGCGGGGAAACCAAAAACATTCAGTACTTC
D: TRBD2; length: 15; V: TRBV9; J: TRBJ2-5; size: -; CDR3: CASSVGSGGGETQYF; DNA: TGTGCCAGCAGCGTAGGTAGCGGGGGCGGGGAGACCCAGTACTTC
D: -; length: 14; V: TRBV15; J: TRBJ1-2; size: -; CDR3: CATSTARSGYGYTF; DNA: TGTGCCACCAGCACCGCACGGTCGGGTTATGGCTACACCTTC
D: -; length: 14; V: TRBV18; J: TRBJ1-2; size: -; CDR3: CASSPNRDGYGYTF; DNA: TGTGCCAGCTCACCGAACAGGGATGGCTATGGCTACACCTTC
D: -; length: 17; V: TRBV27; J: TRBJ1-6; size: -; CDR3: CASSFRTASSYNSPLHF; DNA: TGTGCCAGCAGTTTTCGGACAGCCAGCTCCTATAATTCACCCCTCCACTTT
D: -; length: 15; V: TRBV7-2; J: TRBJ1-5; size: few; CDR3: CASSLWAGLGQPQHF; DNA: TGTGCCAGCAGCTTATGGGCAGGGTTAGGTCAGCCCCAGCATTTT
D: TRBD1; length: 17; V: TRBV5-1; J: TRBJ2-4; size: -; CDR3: CASSLAGPGTGDDIQYF; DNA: TGCGCCAGCAGCTTGGCCGGCCCTGGGACAGGGGATGACATTCAGTACTTC
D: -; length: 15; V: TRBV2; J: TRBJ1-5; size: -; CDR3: CASSEQGNSNQPQHF; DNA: TGTGCCAGCAGTGAACAGGGAAATAGCAATCAGCCCCAGCATTTT
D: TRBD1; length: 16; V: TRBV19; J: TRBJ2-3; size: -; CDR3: CASSFTRQGRTDTQYF; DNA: TGTGCCAGTAGTTTTACCCGACAGGGTAGGACAGATACGCAGTATTTT
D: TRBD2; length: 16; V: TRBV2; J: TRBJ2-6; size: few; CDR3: CASSGAGDSGANVLTF; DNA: TGTGCCAGCAGTGGAGCGGGAGATTCTGGGGCCAACGTCCTGACTTTC
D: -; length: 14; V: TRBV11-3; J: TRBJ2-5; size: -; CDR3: CASSSRVGEETQYF; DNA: TGTGCCAGCAGCTCGAGGGTTGGAGAGGAGACCCAGTACTTC
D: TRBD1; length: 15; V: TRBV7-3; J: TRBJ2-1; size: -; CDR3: CASSLRGTDNNEQFF; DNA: TGTGCCAGCAGCTTAAGGGGGACAGATAACAATGAGCAGTTCTTC
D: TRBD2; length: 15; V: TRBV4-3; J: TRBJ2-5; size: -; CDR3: CASSQTSGVEETQYF; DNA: TGCGCCAGCAGCCAGACTAGCGGGGTGGAGGAGACCCAGTACTTC
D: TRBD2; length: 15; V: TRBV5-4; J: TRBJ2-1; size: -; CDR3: CASSLGLAGANEQFF; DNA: TGTGCCAGCAGCTTGGGACTAGCGGGGGCAAATGAGCAGTTCTTC
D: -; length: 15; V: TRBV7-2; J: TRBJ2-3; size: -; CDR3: CASSPSVVGTDTQYF; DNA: TGTGCCAGCAGCCCTAGTGTCGTAGGCACAGATACGCAGTATTTT
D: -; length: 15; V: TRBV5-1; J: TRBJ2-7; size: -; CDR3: CASSPPGNFPYEQYF; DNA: TGCGCCAGCAGCCCTCCCGGGAACTTCCCCTACGAGCAGTACTTC
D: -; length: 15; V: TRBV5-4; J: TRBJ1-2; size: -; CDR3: CASSFHSRALYGYTF; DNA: TGTGCCAGCAGCTTTCATTCGAGGGCCCTCTATGGCTACACCTTC
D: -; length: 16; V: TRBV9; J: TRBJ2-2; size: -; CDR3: CASSPRSSVDTGELFF; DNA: TGTGCCAGCAGCCCCCGGTCCTCCGTGGACACCGGGGAGCTGTTTTTT
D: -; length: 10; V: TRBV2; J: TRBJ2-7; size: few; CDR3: CASGRYEQYF; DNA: TGTGCCAGCGGCCGATACGAGCAGTACTTC
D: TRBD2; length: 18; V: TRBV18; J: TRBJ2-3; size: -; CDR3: CASSPPGLAGWIADTQYF; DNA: TGTGCCAGCTCACCCCCGGGACTAGCGGGGTGGATCGCAGATACGCAGTATTTT
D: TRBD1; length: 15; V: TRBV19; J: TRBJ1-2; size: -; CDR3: CASSHPGQGAHGYTF; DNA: TGTGCCAGTAGTCACCCGGGACAGGGGGCGCATGGCTACACCTTC
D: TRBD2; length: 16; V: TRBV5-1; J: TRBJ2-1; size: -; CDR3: CASSLAILAGHNEQFF; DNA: TGCGCCAGCAGCTTGGCCATCCTAGCGGGCCACAATGAGCAGTTCTTC
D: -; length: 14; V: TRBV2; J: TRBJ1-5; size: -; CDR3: CASTAVNSNQPQHF; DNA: TGTGCCAGCACGGCGGTGAATAGCAATCAGCCCCAGCATTTT
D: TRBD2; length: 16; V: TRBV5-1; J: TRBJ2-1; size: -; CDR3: CASRWSGGATVNEQFF; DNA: TGCGCCAGCAGATGGAGCGGGGGGGCTACGGTGAATGAGCAGTTCTTC
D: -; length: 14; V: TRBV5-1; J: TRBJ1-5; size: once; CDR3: CASRSVPESQPQHF; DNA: TGCGCCAGCAGATCTGTTCCCGAGTCTCAGCCCCAGCATTTT
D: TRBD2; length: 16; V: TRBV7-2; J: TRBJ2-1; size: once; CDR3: CASSPAGGLWKNEQFF; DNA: TGTGCCAGCAGCCCCGCGGGGGGGCTATGGAAAAATGAGCAGTTCTTC
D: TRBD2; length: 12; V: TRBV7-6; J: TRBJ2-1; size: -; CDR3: CASRLSGGERFF; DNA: TGTGCCAGCAGGCTAAGCGGGGGTGAACGGTTCTTC
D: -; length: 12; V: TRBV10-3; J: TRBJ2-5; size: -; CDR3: CAAGGYQETQYF; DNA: TGTGCCGCCGGCGGTTACCAAGAGACCCAGTACTTC
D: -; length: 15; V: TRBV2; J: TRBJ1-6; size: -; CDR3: CASSSRRQTNSPLHF; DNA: TGTGCCAGCAGTTCACGCCGACAGACTAATTCACCCCTCCACTTT
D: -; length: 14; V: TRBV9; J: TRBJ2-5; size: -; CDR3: CASSGTQLQETQYF; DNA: TGTGCCAGCAGTGGGACACAACTCCAAGAGACCCAGTACTTC
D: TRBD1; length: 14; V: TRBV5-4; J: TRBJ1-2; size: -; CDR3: CASNQGARVYGYTF; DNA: TGTGCCAGCAACCAGGGGGCGCGAGTCTATGGCTACACCTTC
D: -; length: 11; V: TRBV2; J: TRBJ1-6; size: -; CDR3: CASSERVTLHF; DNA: TGTGCCAGCAGTGAACGGGTCACCCTCCACTTT
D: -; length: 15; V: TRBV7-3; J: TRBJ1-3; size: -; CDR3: CASSLFPGTGNTIYF; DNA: TGTGCCAGCAGCTTATTTCCAGGCACTGGAAACACCATATATTTT
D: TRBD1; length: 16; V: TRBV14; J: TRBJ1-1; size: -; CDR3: CARDRDRVSGSPEAFF; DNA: TGTGCCAGGGACCGGGACAGGGTCTCGGGGAGCCCTGAAGCTTTCTTT
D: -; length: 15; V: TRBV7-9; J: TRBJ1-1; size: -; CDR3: CASSFRENMNTEAFF; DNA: TGTGCCAGCAGCTTTAGGGAGAACATGAACACTGAAGCTTTCTTT
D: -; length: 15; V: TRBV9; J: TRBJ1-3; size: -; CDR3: CASSVEGSSGNTIYF; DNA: TGTGCCAGCAGCGTAGAAGGGAGCTCTGGAAACACCATATATTTT